One and the same sample provided the 21 T cell receptor beta chains below, sequenced in a study of blood T cells in healthy people across ages. A second PCR, run for about 6 to 11 cycles, used a sample-barcoded 5' primer plus a J-beta primer mix. TCRdb itself ran the 5' RACE reads through MiXCR, one entry per CDR3 protein. This table holds roughly 550,000 distinct CDR3 sequences, about 25% found once. The same data also went into a second study, on T cells of mothers and their children.

The specimen was blood. The receptors stem from a boy between 10 and 17 years old in good health.

The chain links TRBV4-2 to TRBJ2-1; possible D gene TRBD2, 5 bases. The CDR3 loop spans 16 amino acids. V was clipped by 0 bases and J by 6 bases, with 15 bases between them. The germline gives CDR1 LGHNA, CDR2 YNFKEQ. The CDR3 sequence: CASSQERGSPSNEQFF. CDR3 nucleotides: TGTGCCAGCAGCCAAGAGAGAGGGTCTCCCTCCAATGAGCAGTTCTTC.

This clonotype is a singleton in its sample. The chain employs TRBV29-1 and TRBJ1-1; 7 nucleotides match TRBD1. Germline trimming cut 7 bases from V and 0 bases from J; bases unmatched to any gene: 8. Germline loops: CDR1 SQVTM, CDR2 ANQGSEA. The CDR3 covers 14 residues. CDR3 in DNA: TGCAGCGGAACAGGGGCGAACATGAACACTGAAGCTTTCTTT. Its protein product is CSGTGANMNTEAFF.

V and J are TRBV9 and TRBJ2-5; 13 bases are shared with TRBD2. TRBJ2-7 explains the end of the DNA better; the J call may be wrong. The CDR3 covers 18 residues. Germline CDR1 SGDLS, CDR2 YYNGEE. The CDR3 sequence is CASSVGTSGGKTDYEQYF. CDR3 sequence (DNA): TGTGCCAGCAGCGTAGGGACTAGCGGGGGAAAAACGGACTACGAGCAGTACTTC.

This clonotype was seen at least ten times. The V call is TRBV5-1, the J call TRBJ2-5, with D possibly being TRBD2 (6 bases). Looked up from germline, CDR1 is SGHRS and CDR2 is YFSETQ. This CDR3 comprises 15 residues. V lost 2 bases, J lost 1 base, and 12 bases lay in between. The CDR3 DNA follows: TGCGCCAGCAGCTTTTCGGGAGCCGCCCAAGAGACCCAGTACTTC. This sequence encodes CASSFSGAAQETQYF.

In DNA form, the CDR3 reads TGTGCCAGCAGTTGGTCAGCATATGGCTACACCTTC. Its translation: CASSWSAYGYTF. The chain recombines TRBV28 with TRBJ1-2; no firm D call. V was trimmed by 4 bases and J by 5 bases, leaving 8 bases between them. This CDR3 contains 12 residues. Per the germline V gene, CDR1 is MDHEN and CDR2 is SYDVKM.

This clonotype has more than one count but fewer than ten. This chain connects TRBV12-3 or TRBV12-4 to TRBJ2-7; either TRBD1 or TRBD2 may supply D (5 bases each). CDR3 length: 15 amino acids. The V and J ends lost 6 bases and 0 bases respectively, with 15 bases between them. The CDR3 sequence: CASSARGASSYEQYF. Here the CDR3 DNA reads TGTGCCAGCAGCGCACGAGGGGCGAGCTCCTACGAGCAGTACTTC.

V is TRBV7-9 and J is TRBJ2-2; a weak D match, TRBD1 (5 bases). The CDR3 length is 15 residues. Germline lookup yields CDR1 SEHNR and CDR2 FQNEAQ (reference sequence). The V end was cut by 4 bases, the J end by 5 bases, with 14 bases between. In DNA, the CDR3 is TGTGCCAGCAGCTCGCCGGGTGGGGCAACCGGGGAGCTGTTTTTT. This gives the protein CASSSPGGATGELFF.

A few counts support this clonotype. The chain joins TRBV20-1 to TRBJ2-1; D may be TRBD2 (6 bases). Germline V gene lookup returns CDR1 DFQATT and CDR2 SNEGSKA (reference sequence). Trimming shortened V by 0 bases and J by 0 bases, and 12 bases separated the two germline ends. The CDR3 extends over 16 amino acids. This CDR3 reads CSARDRSGPSYNEQFF. As DNA, the CDR3 is TGCAGTGCTAGAGATCGCAGCGGGCCCTCCTACAATGAGCAGTTCTTC.

The V gene is TRBV13, the J gene TRBJ2-7; a possible D gene is TRBD1 (5 bases). Germline assignment: CDR1 PRHDT and CDR2 FYEKMQ (reference sequence). CDR3 length: 15 amino acids. V was trimmed by 5 bases and J by 4 bases, leaving 18 bases between them. CDR3 amino acids: CASSPQGLLGYEQYF. The DNA of the CDR3 is TGTGCCAGCAGCCCCCAGGGCCTCCTCGGGTACGAGCAGTACTTC.

The table lists this clonotype with many counts. The chain employs TRBV20-1 and TRBJ2-3, with no clear D. CDR1 DFQATT and CDR2 SNEGSKA come from the germline V gene (reference sequence). The length of the CDR3 is 12 residues. V gave up 3 bases and J gave up 5 bases, with 9 bases separating them. CDR3 amino acids: CSARKHGDTQYF. The CDR3 coding sequence is TGCAGTGCTAGGAAACACGGAGATACGCAGTATTTT.

The V and J genes are TRBV28 and TRBJ1-1; perhaps TRBD1 as D (5 bases). The V and J ends lost 6 bases and 1 base respectively, with 18 bases between them. CDR3 length: 16 amino acids. Germline V gene data show CDR1 as MDHEN and CDR2 as SYDVKM. CDR3 loop: CASSQPQGRGNTEAFF. The CDR3 nucleotides read TGTGCCAGCAGCCAGCCCCAGGGACGGGGGAACACTGAAGCTTTCTTT.

The CDR3 reads CASSIGGQGAWGYGYTF. CDR3 coding DNA: TGTGCCAGCAGCATCGGGGGACAGGGGGCTTGGGGCTATGGCTACACCTTC. V is TRBV14 and J is TRBJ1-2, with 12 bases matching TRBD1. Unmatched junction bases numbered 11, after V lost 5 bases and J lost 4 bases. The CDR3 contains 17 residues. The germline V gene has CDR1 SGHDN and CDR2 FVKESK. The variable domain in full, with the rest retrieved from reference TRBV14 and TRBJ1-2, is EAGVTQFPSHSVIEKGQTVTLRCDPISGHDNLYWYRRVMGKEIKFLLHFVKESKQDESGMPNNRFLAERTGGTYSTLKVQPAELEDSGVYFCASSIGGQGAWGYGYTFGSGTRLTVV.

The chain has TRBV4-1 and TRBJ2-1; 10 bases fit TRBD2. CDR1 and CDR2 (germline): MGHRA, YSYEKL. The CDR3 is made up of 14 amino acids. The V segment lost 0 bases and the J segment 13 bases; nucleotides outside the gene matches: 6. CDR3 sequence (DNA): TGCGCCAGCAGCCAAGATGAGCGGGAGGGCCCCCAGTTCTTC. This translates into CASSQDEREGPQFF.

The V call is TRBV4-2, the J call TRBJ2-1; 11 bases align to TRBD2. Germline CDR1 LGHNA, CDR2 YNFKEQ. The length of the CDR3 is 20 residues. Trimming removed 4 bases from V and 4 bases from J; junction bases left unmatched: 18. CDR3 protein: CASSPGGTSGKGILYNEQFF. In DNA, the CDR3 is TGTGCCAGCAGCCCGGGGGGGACTAGCGGTAAAGGGATCTTGTACAATGAGCAGTTCTTC.

This clonotype was detected only a few times. The gene calls are TRBV20-1 and TRBJ2-7; 12 bases match TRBD2. V trimming: 6 bases; J trimming: 4 bases; junction bases outside the gene matches: 7. The CDR3 sequence is 14 residues long. Per germline, CDR1 DFQATT and CDR2 SNEGSKA (reference sequence). The DNA for the CDR3 is TGCAGTGCGGGGACTAGCGGGCGTCGATACGAGCAGTACTTC. Amino acids: CSAGTSGRRYEQYF.

This clonotype came up a few times. J is TRBJ2-7 and V is TRBV6-6; unclear D gene. The germline V gene has CDR1 MNHNY and CDR2 SVGAGI (reference sequence). Trimming removed 8 bases at V and 2 bases at J, with 7 bases between. The length of the CDR3 is 11 residues. The CDR3 DNA reads as TGTGCCAGCGGAACCCCCTACGAGCAGTACTTC. This sequence encodes CASGTPYEQYF.

In its sample, this clonotype was seen many times. The chain joins TRBV18 to TRBJ2-2; D may be TRBD2 (5 bases). Trimming removed 6 bases from V and 3 bases from J, with 14 bases in between. The CDR3 runs to 15 residues. Germline CDR1 and CDR2: KGHSH and LQKENI. The CDR3, as DNA: TGTGCCAGCTCCCCCCGGACTGGGGACACCGGGGAGCTGTTTTTT. Protein product: CASSPRTGDTGELFF. The variable domain in full, completed from reference TRBV18 and TRBJ2-2, reads NAGVMQNPRHLVRRRGQEARLRCSPMKGHSHVYWYRQLPEEGLKFMVYLQKENIIDESGMPKERFSAEFPKEGPSILRIQQVVRGDSAAYFCASSPRTGDTGELFFGEGSRLTVL.

The chain couples TRBV14 to TRBJ1-1, with D uncertain. Germline V gene sequence: CDR1 SGHDN, CDR2 FVKESK. Trimming stripped 4 bases from V and 11 bases from J, with 14 bases between. CDR3 size: 12 residues. This CDR3 is CASSLSGNRAFF. The CDR3 DNA is TGTGCCAGCAGCCTTTCGGGTAATCGGGCTTTCTTT.

The chain joins TRBV20-1 to TRBJ2-7, with D hard to call. The germline CDR1 and CDR2 sequences are DFQATT and SNEGSKA (reference sequence). The length of the CDR3 is 10 residues. V lost 7 bases, J lost 3 bases, and 7 bases lay in between. The CDR3 bases are TGCAGTGTTAACAGCTACGAGCAGTACTTC. Its protein is CSVNSYEQYF.

The CDR3 coding sequence is TGTGCCAGCAGCTCCCTCGGGGGCACTTCCTATGGCTACACCTTC. The encoded protein is CASSSLGGTSYGYTF. The rearrangement uses TRBV7-8 and TRBJ1-2; TRBD1 is a possible D gene (6 bases). Germline V CDR1 and CDR2: SGHVS, FQNEAQ. Trimming cost V 4 bases and J 4 bases, with 16 bases left between them. This CDR3 has 15 amino acids.

The gene calls are TRBV28 and TRBJ2-1; no firm D call. Trimming cost V 3 bases and J 4 bases, with 13 bases left between them. Germline V lookup: CDR1 MDHEN, CDR2 SYDVKM. The CDR3 sequence is 15 residues long. This CDR3 reads CASSFLPSVYNEQFF. DNA of the CDR3: TGTGCCAGCAGTTTCCTCCCTTCAGTATACAATGAGCAGTTCTTC.